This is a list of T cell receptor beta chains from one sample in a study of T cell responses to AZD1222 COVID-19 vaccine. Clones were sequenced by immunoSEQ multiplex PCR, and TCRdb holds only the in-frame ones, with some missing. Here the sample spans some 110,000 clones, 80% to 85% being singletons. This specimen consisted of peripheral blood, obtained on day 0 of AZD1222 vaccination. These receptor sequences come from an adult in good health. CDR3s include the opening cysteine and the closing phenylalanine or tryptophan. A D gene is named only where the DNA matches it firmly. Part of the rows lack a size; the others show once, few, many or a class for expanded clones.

CDR3aa: CASSRDRDGRDNQPQHF
CDR3nt: TGTGCCAGCAGCCGCGACCGGGACGGAAGAGACAATCAGCCCCAGCATTTT
len: 17
j_gene: TRBJ1-5
abundance: -
d_gene: -
v_gene: TRBV28

CDR3aa: CAIGSVLGNQPQHF
CDR3nt: TGTGCCATCGGGTCAGTGTTGGGCAATCAGCCCCAGCATTTT
len: 14
j_gene: TRBJ1-5
abundance: -
d_gene: -
v_gene: TRBV10-3

CDR3aa: CAISVSRGGTAGSTQYF
CDR3nt: TGTGCCATCAGTGTATCCCGCGGTGGGACAGCCGGGAGTACGCAGTATTTT
len: 17
j_gene: TRBJ2-3
abundance: -
d_gene: -
v_gene: TRBV10-3

CDR3aa: CASSLGGAFGELFF
CDR3nt: TGTGCCAGCAGCTTAGGGGGGGCCTTCGGGGAGCTGTTTTTT
len: 14
j_gene: TRBJ2-2
abundance: medium-sized
d_gene: -
v_gene: TRBV7-9

CDR3aa: CASSIRTGENYGYTF
CDR3nt: TGTGCCAGTAGTATTCGGACAGGGGAGAACTATGGCTACACCTTC
len: 15
j_gene: TRBJ1-2
abundance: -
d_gene: TRBD1
v_gene: TRBV19

CDR3aa: CASSPSSGRWNEQFF
CDR3nt: TGTGCCAGCAGCCCGAGTAGCGGGAGATGGAATGAGCAGTTCTTC
len: 15
j_gene: TRBJ2-1
abundance: -
d_gene: TRBD2
v_gene: TRBV5-4

CDR3aa: CASSYFLAGSEQFF
CDR3nt: TGTGCCAGCAGTTACTTCCTAGCGGGAAGCGAGCAGTTCTTC
len: 14
j_gene: TRBJ2-1
abundance: -
d_gene: TRBD2
v_gene: TRBV6-2/TRBV6-3

CDR3aa: CASSYSRLSGELFF
CDR3nt: TGTGCCAGCAGTTACTCAAGATTGTCCGGGGAGCTGTTTTTT
len: 14
j_gene: TRBJ2-2
abundance: -
d_gene: -
v_gene: TRBV6-5

CDR3aa: CASSQPGFNYGYTF
CDR3nt: TGTGCCAGCAGTCAACCAGGGTTTAACTATGGCTACACCTTC
len: 14
j_gene: TRBJ1-2
abundance: -
d_gene: -
v_gene: TRBV25-1

CDR3aa: CASSLGGNTEAFF
CDR3nt: TGTGCCAGCAGTTTAGGAGGAAATACTGAAGCTTTCTTT
len: 13
j_gene: TRBJ1-1
abundance: few
d_gene: -
v_gene: TRBV12-3/TRBV12-4

CDR3aa: CASSSRTGGIRGYTF
CDR3nt: TGTGCCAGCAGCTCACGAACCGGGGGGATTAGGGGCTACACCTTC
len: 15
j_gene: TRBJ1-2
abundance: once
d_gene: -
v_gene: TRBV7-2

CDR3aa: CASSSRGGHETQYF
CDR3nt: TGTGCCAGCAGCTCTCGGGGGGGCCACGAGACCCAGTACTTC
len: 14
j_gene: TRBJ2-5
abundance: -
d_gene: TRBD2
v_gene: TRBV5-5

CDR3aa: CASSGTSGPSTDTQYF
CDR3nt: TGCGCCAGCAGCGGGACTAGCGGACCTAGCACAGATACGCAGTATTTT
len: 16
j_gene: TRBJ2-3
abundance: -
d_gene: TRBD2
v_gene: TRBV5-1

CDR3aa: CASSLSRVGIGELFF
CDR3nt: TGTGCCAGCAGCTTATCCAGAGTGGGAATCGGGGAGCTGTTTTTT
len: 15
j_gene: TRBJ2-2
abundance: -
d_gene: -
v_gene: TRBV7-9

CDR3aa: CASSLQGVDTIYF
CDR3nt: TGTGCCAGCAGTTTACAGGGAGTTGACACCATATATTTT
len: 13
j_gene: TRBJ1-3
abundance: once
d_gene: -
v_gene: TRBV6-5

CDR3aa: CASSQDSYYAANYGYTF
CDR3nt: TGTGCCAGCAGCCAAGACAGCTATTATGCCGCTAACTATGGCTACACCTTC
len: 17
j_gene: TRBJ1-2
abundance: -
d_gene: -
v_gene: TRBV3-1/TRBV3-2

CDR3aa: CAISESEGRAGANVLTF
CDR3nt: TGTGCCATCAGTGAGTCGGAGGGTAGGGCTGGGGCCAACGTCCTGACTTTC
len: 17
j_gene: TRBJ2-6
abundance: -
d_gene: -
v_gene: TRBV10-3

CDR3aa: CASTQDSNQPQHF
CDR3nt: TGTGCCAGCACCCAGGATAGCAATCAGCCCCAGCATTTT
len: 13
j_gene: TRBJ1-5
abundance: -
d_gene: -
v_gene: TRBV2

CDR3aa: CASSPVGSREADTQYF
CDR3nt: TGTGCCAGCAGCCCAGTTGGGAGCAGAGAGGCAGATACGCAGTATTTT
len: 16
j_gene: TRBJ2-3
abundance: -
d_gene: -
v_gene: TRBV7-8

CDR3aa: CAWSGLEGQPQHF
CDR3nt: TGTGCCTGGAGTGGGCTCGAGGGCCAGCCCCAGCATTTT
len: 13
j_gene: TRBJ1-5
abundance: -
d_gene: -
v_gene: TRBV30

CDR3aa: CASSPFRPSFEGEQFF
CDR3nt: TGTGCCAGTAGCCCTTTTCGGCCCAGCTTCGAAGGGGAGCAGTTCTTC
len: 16
j_gene: TRBJ2-1
abundance: -
d_gene: -
v_gene: TRBV19

CDR3aa: CASSMSIQGNQPQHF
CDR3nt: TGTGCCAGTAGTATGTCGATTCAGGGGAATCAGCCCCAGCATTTT
len: 15
j_gene: TRBJ1-5
abundance: -
d_gene: -
v_gene: TRBV19

CDR3aa: CASSLGTFGELFF
CDR3nt: TGTGCCAGCAGCCTCGGTACTTTCGGGGAGCTGTTTTTT
len: 13
j_gene: TRBJ2-2
abundance: -
d_gene: -
v_gene: TRBV9

CDR3aa: CASSPSLGLGNDNEQFF
CDR3nt: TGTGCCAGCTCTCCATCCCTCGGGTTGGGTAACGACAATGAGCAGTTCTTC
len: 17
j_gene: TRBJ2-1
abundance: many
d_gene: -
v_gene: TRBV18

CDR3aa: CASSTSQGGTGELFF
CDR3nt: TGTGCCAGCAGTACGTCACAGGGGGGGACCGGGGAGCTGTTTTTT
len: 15
j_gene: TRBJ2-2
abundance: -
d_gene: -
v_gene: TRBV7-2

CDR3aa: CASGLVESGDGYTF
CDR3nt: TGTGCTAGTGGTTTGGTGGAGTCGGGCGATGGCTACACCTTC
len: 14
j_gene: TRBJ1-2
abundance: -
d_gene: -
v_gene: TRBV12-5

CDR3aa: CATSRGRGIPGELFF
CDR3nt: TGTGCCACCAGCAGAGGCAGGGGTATCCCCGGGGAGCTGTTTTTT
len: 15
j_gene: TRBJ2-2
abundance: once
d_gene: -
v_gene: TRBV15

CDR3aa: CASSPTSGRVETQYF
CDR3nt: TGTGCCAGCAGCCCGACTAGCGGGCGAGTGGAGACCCAGTACTTC
len: 15
j_gene: TRBJ2-5
abundance: -
d_gene: TRBD2
v_gene: TRBV9

CDR3aa: CASSFDSNQPQHF
CDR3nt: TGTGCCAGCAGCTTTGATAGCAATCAGCCCCAGCATTTT
len: 13
j_gene: TRBJ1-5
abundance: -
d_gene: -
v_gene: TRBV5-4

CDR3aa: CASSRGQGNTEAFF
CDR3nt: TGTGCCAGTAGTAGAGGACAGGGAAACACTGAAGCTTTCTTT
len: 14
j_gene: TRBJ1-1
abundance: -
d_gene: TRBD1
v_gene: TRBV19

CDR3aa: CASSDPGASEQFF
CDR3nt: TGTGCCAGCAGTGACCCGGGTGCGTCTGAGCAGTTCTTC
len: 13
j_gene: TRBJ2-1
abundance: -
d_gene: -
v_gene: TRBV6-1

CDR3aa: CASSVQTGELFF
CDR3nt: TGTGCCAGCTCTGTACAGACCGGGGAGCTGTTTTTT
len: 12
j_gene: TRBJ2-2
abundance: -
d_gene: -
v_gene: TRBV6-1

CDR3aa: CASSVMSQRNTGELFF
CDR3nt: TGTGCCAGCAGCGTAATGTCCCAGCGGAACACCGGGGAGCTGTTTTTT
len: 16
j_gene: TRBJ2-2
abundance: once
d_gene: -
v_gene: TRBV9

CDR3aa: CASRRAVSSYEQYF
CDR3nt: TGTGCCAGCAGGAGGGCGGTGAGCTCCTACGAGCAGTACTTC
len: 14
j_gene: TRBJ2-7
abundance: -
d_gene: -
v_gene: TRBV6-5

CDR3aa: CASSQTPSADTQYF
CDR3nt: TGCGCCAGCAGCCAAACCCCGTCGGCAGATACGCAGTATTTT
len: 14
j_gene: TRBJ2-3
abundance: -
d_gene: -
v_gene: TRBV4-1

CDR3aa: CAWDRANYEQYF
CDR3nt: TGTGCCTGGGACAGGGCTAATTACGAGCAGTACTTC
len: 12
j_gene: TRBJ2-7
abundance: few
d_gene: TRBD1
v_gene: TRBV30

CDR3aa: CASPLGTGDEQYF
CDR3nt: TGTGCCAGTCCTTTGGGGACAGGGGACGAGCAGTACTTC
len: 13
j_gene: TRBJ2-7
abundance: -
d_gene: TRBD1
v_gene: TRBV6-4

CDR3aa: CASSKGDTEAFF
CDR3nt: TGTGCCAGCAGCAAAGGGGACACTGAAGCTTTCTTT
len: 12
j_gene: TRBJ1-1
abundance: -
d_gene: -
v_gene: TRBV9

CDR3aa: CASSLVGGGTEAFF
CDR3nt: TGTGCCAGCAGCTTAGTTGGGGGAGGCACTGAAGCTTTCTTT
len: 14
j_gene: TRBJ1-1
abundance: -
d_gene: -
v_gene: TRBV11-2

CDR3aa: CATSGAGDNQPQHF
CDR3nt: TGTGCCACCAGTGGGGCAGGGGACAATCAGCCCCAGCATTTT
len: 14
j_gene: TRBJ1-5
abundance: -
d_gene: -
v_gene: TRBV24-1

CDR3aa: CSASLAGGTGANVLTF
CDR3nt: TGCAGTGCTAGTTTGGCAGGGGGAACTGGGGCCAACGTCCTGACTTTC
len: 16
j_gene: TRBJ2-6
abundance: -
d_gene: TRBD1
v_gene: TRBV20-1

CDR3aa: CASSLGLQSGANVLTF
CDR3nt: TGTGCCAGCAGTTTAGGGCTTCAATCTGGGGCCAACGTCCTGACTTTC
len: 16
j_gene: TRBJ2-6
abundance: -
d_gene: -
v_gene: TRBV28

CDR3aa: CASSRGPFTDTQYF
CDR3nt: TGTGCCAGCAGCCGTGGGCCTTTCACAGATACGCAGTATTTT
len: 14
j_gene: TRBJ2-3
abundance: -
d_gene: -
v_gene: TRBV7-3

CDR3aa: CAISESVSYEQYF
CDR3nt: TGTGCCATCAGTGAGTCTGTGTCCTACGAGCAGTACTTC
len: 13
j_gene: TRBJ2-7
abundance: -
d_gene: -
v_gene: TRBV10-3

CDR3aa: CASSLRGTYGYTF
CDR3nt: TGTGCCAGCAGCCTCAGGGGGACCTATGGCTACACCTTC
len: 13
j_gene: TRBJ1-2
abundance: -
d_gene: TRBD1
v_gene: TRBV3-1/TRBV3-2

CDR3aa: CASSQASDLYF
CDR3nt: TGTGCCAGCAGCCAAGCCTCGGACCTCTACTTC
len: 11
j_gene: TRBJ2-5
abundance: once
d_gene: -
v_gene: TRBV3-1/TRBV3-2

CDR3aa: CASSFPGRTANEQYF
CDR3nt: TGCGCCAGCAGCTTCCCGGGACGGACTGCCAACGAGCAGTACTTC
len: 15
j_gene: TRBJ2-7
abundance: few
d_gene: -
v_gene: TRBV5-1

CDR3aa: CASSEMDRGPRYF
CDR3nt: TGTGCCAGCAGTGAAATGGACAGGGGGCCCCGGTACTTC
len: 13
j_gene: TRBJ2-7
abundance: -
d_gene: TRBD1
v_gene: TRBV2

CDR3aa: CASSQVSEGYEQYF
CDR3nt: TGCGCCAGCAGCCAAGTTTCCGAAGGGTACGAGCAGTACTTC
len: 14
j_gene: TRBJ2-7
abundance: -
d_gene: -
v_gene: TRBV4-3

CDR3aa: CAIRTSGGVPDTQYF
CDR3nt: TGTGCCATCAGGACCTCGGGCGGGGTACCAGATACGCAGTATTTT
len: 15
j_gene: TRBJ2-3
abundance: -
d_gene: -
v_gene: TRBV10-3

CDR3aa: CASSYGTGREKLFF
CDR3nt: TGTGCCAGCAGTTACGGGACAGGAAGGGAAAAACTGTTTTTT
len: 14
j_gene: TRBJ1-4
abundance: once
d_gene: TRBD1
v_gene: TRBV6-5

CDR3aa: CASSPGQVINSPLHF
CDR3nt: TGTGCCAGCAGTCCTGGACAAGTTATTAATTCGCCCCTCCACTTT
len: 15
j_gene: TRBJ1-6
abundance: -
d_gene: -
v_gene: TRBV6-5

CDR3aa: CAISPTQGVTGELFF
CDR3nt: TGTGCCATCAGTCCCACACAGGGGGTAACCGGGGAGCTGTTTTTT
len: 15
j_gene: TRBJ2-2
abundance: -
d_gene: TRBD1
v_gene: TRBV10-3

CDR3aa: CASSLWVGNYEQYF
CDR3nt: TGTGCCAGCAGTTTATGGGTCGGGAACTACGAGCAGTACTTC
len: 14
j_gene: TRBJ2-7
abundance: -
d_gene: -
v_gene: TRBV28

CDR3aa: CASSRTGGNEQFF
CDR3nt: TGTGCCAGCAGTCGGACAGGGGGGAATGAGCAGTTCTTC
len: 13
j_gene: TRBJ2-1
abundance: -
d_gene: TRBD1
v_gene: TRBV7-2

CDR3aa: CSASPAGSEKLFF
CDR3nt: TGCAGTGCTAGTCCGGCAGGGAGTGAAAAACTGTTTTTT
len: 13
j_gene: TRBJ1-4
abundance: -
d_gene: -
v_gene: TRBV20-1

CDR3aa: CASSSLAGGPFQETQYF
CDR3nt: TGCGCCAGCAGCTCACTAGCGGGGGGCCCTTTCCAAGAGACCCAGTACTTC
len: 17
j_gene: TRBJ2-5
abundance: -
d_gene: TRBD2
v_gene: TRBV5-1

CDR3aa: CASSLTGVGEKLFF
CDR3nt: TGCGCCAGCAGCTTGACGGGGGTCGGTGAAAAACTGTTTTTT
len: 14
j_gene: TRBJ1-4
abundance: -
d_gene: -
v_gene: TRBV5-1